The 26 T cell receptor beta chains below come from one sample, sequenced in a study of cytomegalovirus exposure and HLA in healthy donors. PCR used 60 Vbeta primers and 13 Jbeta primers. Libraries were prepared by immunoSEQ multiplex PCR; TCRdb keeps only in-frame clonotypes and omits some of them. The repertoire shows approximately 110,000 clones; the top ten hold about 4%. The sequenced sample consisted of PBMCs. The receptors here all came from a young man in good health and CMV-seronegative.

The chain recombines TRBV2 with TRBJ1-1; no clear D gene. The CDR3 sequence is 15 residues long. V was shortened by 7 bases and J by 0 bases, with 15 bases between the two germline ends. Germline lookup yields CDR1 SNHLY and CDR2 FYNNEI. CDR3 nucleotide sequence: TGTGCCAGCACGGTCCTTCACCTTATGAACACTGAAGCTTTCTTT. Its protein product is CASTVLHLMNTEAFF.

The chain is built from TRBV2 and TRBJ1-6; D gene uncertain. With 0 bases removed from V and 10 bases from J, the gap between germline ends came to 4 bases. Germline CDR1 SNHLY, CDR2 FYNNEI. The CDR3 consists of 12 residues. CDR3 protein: CASSEARSPLHF. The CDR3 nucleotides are TGTGCCAGCAGTGAAGCGAGGTCACCCCTCCACTTT.

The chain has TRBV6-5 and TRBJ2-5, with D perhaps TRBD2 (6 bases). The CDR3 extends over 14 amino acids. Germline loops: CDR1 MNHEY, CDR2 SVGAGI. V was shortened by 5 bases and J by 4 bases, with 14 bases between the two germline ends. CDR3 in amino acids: CASSRLAGTETQYF. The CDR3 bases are TGTGCCAGCAGTAGACTCGCGGGGACAGAGACCCAGTACTTC.

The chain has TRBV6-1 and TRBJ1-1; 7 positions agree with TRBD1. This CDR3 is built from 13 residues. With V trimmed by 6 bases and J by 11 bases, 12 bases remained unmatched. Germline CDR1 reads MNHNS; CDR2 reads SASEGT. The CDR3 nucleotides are TGTGCCAGCAGGGCTGACAGGGCCCTGTGGGCTTTCTTT. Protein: CASRADRALWAFF.

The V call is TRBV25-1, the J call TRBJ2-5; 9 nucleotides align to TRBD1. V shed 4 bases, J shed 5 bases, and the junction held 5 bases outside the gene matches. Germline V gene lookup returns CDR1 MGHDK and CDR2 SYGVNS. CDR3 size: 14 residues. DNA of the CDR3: TGTGCCAGCAGTGCGCACAGGGGGCATGAGACCCAGTACTTC. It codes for CASSAHRGHETQYF.

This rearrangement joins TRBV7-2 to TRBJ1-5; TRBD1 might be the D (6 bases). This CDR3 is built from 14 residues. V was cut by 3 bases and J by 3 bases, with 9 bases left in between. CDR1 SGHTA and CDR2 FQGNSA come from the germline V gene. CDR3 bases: TGTGCCAGCAGCTTCGGGGGGCCCAATCAGCCCCAGCATTTT. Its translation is CASSFGGPNQPQHF.

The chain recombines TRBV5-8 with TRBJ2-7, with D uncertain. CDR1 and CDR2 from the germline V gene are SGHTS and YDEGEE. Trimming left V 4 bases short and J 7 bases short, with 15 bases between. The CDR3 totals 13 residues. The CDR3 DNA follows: TGTGCCAGCAGCGCCGACATCTTGGGTGAGCAGTACTTC. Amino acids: CASSADILGEQYF.

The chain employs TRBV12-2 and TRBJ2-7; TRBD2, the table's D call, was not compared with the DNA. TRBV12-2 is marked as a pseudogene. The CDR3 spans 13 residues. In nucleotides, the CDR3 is TGTGCAAGTCGCTTAGCAGTTCGGGACGAGCAGTACTTC. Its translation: CASRLAVRDEQYF.

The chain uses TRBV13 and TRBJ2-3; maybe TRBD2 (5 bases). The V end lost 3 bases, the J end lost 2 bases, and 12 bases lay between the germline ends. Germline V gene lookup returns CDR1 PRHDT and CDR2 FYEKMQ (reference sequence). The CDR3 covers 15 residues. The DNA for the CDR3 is TGTGCCAGCAGCTTGTGGGCGGGTCCCACAGATACGCAGTATTTT. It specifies CASSLWAGPTDTQYF.

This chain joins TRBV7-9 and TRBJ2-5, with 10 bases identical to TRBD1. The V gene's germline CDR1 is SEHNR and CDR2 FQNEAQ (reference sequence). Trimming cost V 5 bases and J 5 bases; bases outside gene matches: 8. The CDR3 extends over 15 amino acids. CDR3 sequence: CASSRGTGDRETQYF. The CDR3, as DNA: TGTGCCAGCAGCCGGGGGACAGGGGATAGGGAGACCCAGTACTTC.

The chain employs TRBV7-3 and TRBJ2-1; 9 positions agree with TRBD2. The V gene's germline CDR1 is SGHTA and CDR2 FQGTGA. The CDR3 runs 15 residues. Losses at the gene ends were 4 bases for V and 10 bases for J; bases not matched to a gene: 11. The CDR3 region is CASSSQAGGIREQFF. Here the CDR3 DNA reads TGTGCCAGCAGCTCCCAGGCGGGGGGGATACGCGAGCAGTTCTTC.

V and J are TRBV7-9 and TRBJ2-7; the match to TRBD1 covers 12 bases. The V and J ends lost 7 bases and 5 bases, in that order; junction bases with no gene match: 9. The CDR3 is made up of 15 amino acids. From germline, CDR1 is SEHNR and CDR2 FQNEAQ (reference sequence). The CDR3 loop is CASILSGTGGHEQYF. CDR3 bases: TGTGCCAGCATCCTCTCCGGGACAGGGGGCCACGAGCAGTACTTC.

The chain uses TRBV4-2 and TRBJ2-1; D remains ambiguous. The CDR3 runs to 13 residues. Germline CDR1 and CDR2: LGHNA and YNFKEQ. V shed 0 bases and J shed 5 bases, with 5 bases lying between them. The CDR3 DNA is TGTGCCAGCAGCCAAGATTACAACAATGAGCAGTTCTTC. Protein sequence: CASSQDYNNEQFF.

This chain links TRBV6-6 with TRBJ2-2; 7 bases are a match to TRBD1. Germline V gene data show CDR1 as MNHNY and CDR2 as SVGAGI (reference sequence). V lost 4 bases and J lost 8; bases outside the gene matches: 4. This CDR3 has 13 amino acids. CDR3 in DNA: TGTGCCAGCAGTTCCCGACAGGGTGGGGAGCTGTTTTTT. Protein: CASSSRQGGELFF.

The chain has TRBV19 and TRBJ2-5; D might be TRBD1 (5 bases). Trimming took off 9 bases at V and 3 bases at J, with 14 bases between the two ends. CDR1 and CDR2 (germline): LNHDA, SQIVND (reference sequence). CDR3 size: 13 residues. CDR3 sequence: CARNVGLEETQYF. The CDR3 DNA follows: TGTGCCAGAAACGTGGGGCTAGAAGAGACCCAGTACTTC.

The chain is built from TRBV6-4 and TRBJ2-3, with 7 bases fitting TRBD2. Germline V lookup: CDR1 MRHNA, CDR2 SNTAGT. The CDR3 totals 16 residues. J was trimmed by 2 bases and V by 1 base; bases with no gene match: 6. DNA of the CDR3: TGTGCCAGCAGTGACTTCCCCCGGGGGGTCACAGATACGCAGTATTTT. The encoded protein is CASSDFPRGVTDTQYF.

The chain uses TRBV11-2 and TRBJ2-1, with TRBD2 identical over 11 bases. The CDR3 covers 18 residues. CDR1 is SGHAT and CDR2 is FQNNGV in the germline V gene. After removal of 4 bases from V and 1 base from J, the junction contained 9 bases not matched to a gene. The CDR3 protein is CASSSSGGLVTSYNEQFF. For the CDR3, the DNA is TGTGCCAGCAGCTCTAGCGGGGGGCTCGTGACATCCTACAATGAGCAGTTCTTC. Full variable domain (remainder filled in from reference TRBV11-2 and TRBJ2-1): EAGVAQSPRYKIIEKRQSVAFWCNPISGHATLYWYQQILGQGPKLLIQFQNNGVVDDSQLPKDRFSAERLKGVDSTLKIQPAKLEDSAVYLCASSSSGGLVTSYNEQFFGPGTRLTVL.

Here the CDR3 DNA reads TGCGCCAGCAGCTGGAGGCCCAGCTCCTACAATGAGCAGTTCTTC. Translation gives CASSWRPSSYNEQFF. The rearrangement joins TRBV5-1 to TRBJ2-1; D is perhaps TRBD2 (5 bases). Germline V gives CDR1 SGHRS, CDR2 YFSETQ. Trimming shortened V by 3 bases and J by 0 bases, and 10 bases separated the two germline ends. The CDR3 extends over 15 amino acids.

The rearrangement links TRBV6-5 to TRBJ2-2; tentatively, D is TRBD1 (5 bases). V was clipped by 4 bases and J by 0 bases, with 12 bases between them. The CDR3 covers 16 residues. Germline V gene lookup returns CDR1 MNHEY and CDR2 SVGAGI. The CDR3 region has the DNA TGTGCCAGCAGTTCGACAGTTTTTTCGAACACCGGGGAGCTGTTTTTT. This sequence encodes CASSSTVFSNTGELFF.

CDR3 bases: TGCGCCAGCAGCCTGCCCGCCTACGAGCAGTACTTC. Protein sequence: CASSLPAYEQYF. The chain recombines TRBV5-1 with TRBJ2-5; D gene unclear. Matching the DNA end better, TRBJ2-7 makes the J call doubtful. The germline V gene encodes CDR1 SGHRS and CDR2 YFSETQ. The CDR3 length is 12 residues.

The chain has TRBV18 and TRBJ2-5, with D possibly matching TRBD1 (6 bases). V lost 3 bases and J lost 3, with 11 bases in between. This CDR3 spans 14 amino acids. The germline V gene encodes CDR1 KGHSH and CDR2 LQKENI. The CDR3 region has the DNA TGTGCCAGCTCACCGGCAGGGGTTAAAGAGACCCAGTACTTC. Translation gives CASSPAGVKETQYF. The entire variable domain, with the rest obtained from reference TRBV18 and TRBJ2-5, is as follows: NAGVMQNPRHLVRRRGQEARLRCSPMKGHSHVYWYRQLPEEGLKFMVYLQKENIIDESGMPKERFSAEFPKEGPSILRIQQVVRGDSAAYFCASSPAGVKETQYFGPGTRLLVL.

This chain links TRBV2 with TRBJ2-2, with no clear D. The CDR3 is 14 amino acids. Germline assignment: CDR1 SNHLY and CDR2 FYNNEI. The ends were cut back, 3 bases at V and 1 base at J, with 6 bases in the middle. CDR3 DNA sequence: TGTGCCAGCAGTGAGTTTCGGAACACCGGGGAGCTGTTTTTT. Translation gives CASSEFRNTGELFF. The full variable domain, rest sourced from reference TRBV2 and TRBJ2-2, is EPEVTQTPSHQVTQMGQEVILRCVPISNHLYFYWYRQILGQKVEFLVSFYNNEISEKSEIFDDQFSVERPDGSNFTLKIRSTKLEDSAMYFCASSEFRNTGELFFGEGSRLTVL.

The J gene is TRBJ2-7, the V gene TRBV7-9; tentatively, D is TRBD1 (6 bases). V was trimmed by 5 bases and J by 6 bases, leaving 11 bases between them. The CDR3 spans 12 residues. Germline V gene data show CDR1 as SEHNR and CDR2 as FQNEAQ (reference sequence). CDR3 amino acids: CASSPGQSEQYF. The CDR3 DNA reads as TGTGCCAGCAGCCCCGGACAGTCCGAGCAGTACTTC.

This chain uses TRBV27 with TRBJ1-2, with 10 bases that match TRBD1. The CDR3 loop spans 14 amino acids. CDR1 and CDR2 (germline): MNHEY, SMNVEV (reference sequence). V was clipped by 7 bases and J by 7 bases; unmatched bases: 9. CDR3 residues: CASNPGTGVVGYTF. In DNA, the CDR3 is TGTGCCAGCAACCCCGGGACAGGGGTAGTTGGCTACACCTTC.

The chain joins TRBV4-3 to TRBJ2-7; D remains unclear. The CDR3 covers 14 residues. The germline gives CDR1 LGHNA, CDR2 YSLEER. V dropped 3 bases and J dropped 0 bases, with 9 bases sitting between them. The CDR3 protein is CASSHEARSYEQYF. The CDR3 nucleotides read TGCGCCAGCAGCCATGAAGCGCGCTCCTACGAGCAGTACTTC.

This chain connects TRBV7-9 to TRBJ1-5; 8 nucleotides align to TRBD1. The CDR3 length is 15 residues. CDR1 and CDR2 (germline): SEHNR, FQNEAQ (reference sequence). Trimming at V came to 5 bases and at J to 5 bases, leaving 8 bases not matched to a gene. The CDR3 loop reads CASSPGQGIDQPQHF. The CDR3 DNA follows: TGTGCCAGCAGCCCCGGACAGGGCATAGATCAGCCCCAGCATTTT.